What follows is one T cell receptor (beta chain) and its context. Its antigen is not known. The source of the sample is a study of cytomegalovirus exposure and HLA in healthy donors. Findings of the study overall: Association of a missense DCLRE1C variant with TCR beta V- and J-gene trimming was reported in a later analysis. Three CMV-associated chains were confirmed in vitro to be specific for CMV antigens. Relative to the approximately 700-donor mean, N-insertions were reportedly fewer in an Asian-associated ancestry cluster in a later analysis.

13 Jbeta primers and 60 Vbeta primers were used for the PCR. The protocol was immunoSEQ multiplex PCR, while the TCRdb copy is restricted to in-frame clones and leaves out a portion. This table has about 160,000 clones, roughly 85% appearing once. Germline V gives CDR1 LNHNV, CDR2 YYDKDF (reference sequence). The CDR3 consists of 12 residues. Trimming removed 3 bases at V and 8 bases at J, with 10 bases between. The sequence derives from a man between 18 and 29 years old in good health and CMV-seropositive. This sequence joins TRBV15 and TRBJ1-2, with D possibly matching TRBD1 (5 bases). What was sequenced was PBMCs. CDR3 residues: CATSSYPGGYTF. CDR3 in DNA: TGTGCCACCAGCAGCTACCCAGGGGGCTACACCTTC.